Presented here are 20 T cell receptor beta chains from one specimen sequenced in a study of blood T cell repertoires in COVID-19. Method: immunoSEQ multiplex PCR; TCRdb's copy keeps in-frame clones and lacks some. This repertoire shows under 200,000 clones, about nine tenths found once; its top ten account for about 2.3%. Sequenced input: peripheral blood. The receptors here all came from a man between 18 and 35 years old with acute or convalescent COVID-19.

The chain is built from TRBV5-1 and TRBJ2-2; D gene unclear. The CDR3 sequence is 12 residues long. V lost 4 bases and J lost 7, with 8 bases in between. CDR1 SGHRS and CDR2 YFSETQ come from the germline V gene. Written as DNA, the CDR3 is TGCGCCAGCAGCCTGGATAGCGGGGAGCTGTTTTTT. It translates to CASSLDSGELFF.

The CDR3 spells CASSLRTSGVKDTQYF. The CDR3 nucleotides read TGTGCCAGCAGCCTCCGGACTAGCGGGGTAAAAGATACGCAGTATTTT. The chain couples TRBV14 to TRBJ2-3; 12 positions agree with TRBD2. The CDR3 runs 16 residues. The germline gives CDR1 SGHDN, CDR2 FVKESK. V shed 4 bases, J shed 5 bases, and the junction held 7 bases outside the gene matches.

The genes are TRBV6-5 and TRBJ2-3; 9 bases agree with TRBD2. CDR1 and CDR2 from the germline V gene are MNHEY and SVGAGI. V was pared by 10 bases and J by 4 bases, with 12 bases of the junction left unmatched. The CDR3 loop spans 15 amino acids. The CDR3 sequence: CATFGLAGPSDTQYF. Here the CDR3 DNA reads TGTGCCACCTTTGGCCTAGCGGGGCCCTCAGATACGCAGTATTTT.

The rearrangement uses TRBV12-5 and TRBJ1-4; D remains ambiguous. CDR3 length equals 13 residues. Per the germline V gene, CDR1 is LGHNT and CDR2 is FRNRAP. The V gene lost 0 bases and the J gene lost 5 bases, with 4 bases spanning the gap. The CDR3: CASGLVANEKLFF. The CDR3, as DNA: TGTGCTAGTGGTTTGGTCGCGAATGAAAAACTGTTTTTT.

This clone has only one observation. V and J are TRBV5-1 and TRBJ2-7; TRBD2 aligns across 8 bases. Germline CDR1 reads SGHRS; CDR2 reads YFSETQ. The CDR3 is made up of 14 amino acids. The trim removed 4 bases at V and 5 bases at J, leaving 8 bases unmatched. CDR3 coding DNA: TGCGCCAGCAGCAAGGACGGGAGGGAGCACGAGCAGTACTTC. Its protein is CASSKDGREHEQYF. The full variable domain, with the rest looked up from reference TRBV5-1 and TRBJ2-7, is KAGVTQTPRYLIKTRGQQVTLSCSPISGHRSVSWYQQTPGQGLQFLFEYFSETQRNKGNFPGRFSGRQFSNSRSEMNVSTLELGDSALYLCASSKDGREHEQYFGPGTRLTVT.

This clone was picked up one time. This chain connects TRBV7-2 to TRBJ1-5, with D possibly matching TRBD1 (5 bases). CDR1 and CDR2 from the germline V gene are SGHTA and FQGNSA. Trimming removed 1 base at V and 4 bases at J, with 11 bases between. CDR3 size: 15 residues. The CDR3 DNA reads TGTGCCAGCAGCTTAGAAGGGGCCTTAAATCAGCCCCAGCATTTT. It specifies CASSLEGALNQPQHF.

The V gene is TRBV21-1, the J gene TRBJ1-1. TRBV21-1 is labeled a pseudogene. This CDR3 region has 21 residues. CDR3 nucleotides: TGTGCCAGCAGCAAAGCGATGCGGGGGGACAGTGATGTCAGGGGTGTCACTGAAGCTTTCTTT. Protein sequence: CASSKAMRGDSDVRGVTEAFF.

This chain links TRBV7-6 with TRBJ1-2; D remains unclear. CDR1 is SGHVS and CDR2 is FNYEAQ in the germline V gene. V was pared by 5 bases and J by 2 bases, with 9 bases between. The CDR3 is 13 residues long. CDR3 protein: CASSPGQNYGYTF. Written as DNA, the CDR3 is TGTGCCAGCAGCCCTGGGCAGAACTATGGCTACACCTTC.

This chain uses TRBV19 with TRBJ2-1; D is uncertain. The V gene's germline CDR1 is LNHDA and CDR2 SQIVND (reference sequence). CDR3 length: 13 amino acids. V was cut by 3 bases and J by 6 bases, with 9 bases left in between. The CDR3 bases are TGTGCCAGTAGTATGGAACAGCTCAATGAGCAGTTCTTC. This encodes CASSMEQLNEQFF.

The J gene is TRBJ1-1, the V gene TRBV27; D remains ambiguous. This CDR3 has 12 residues. Germline CDR1 reads MNHEY; CDR2 reads SMNVEV (reference sequence). The CDR3 DNA follows: TGTACTCTGAGGCGAGTCGGGACTGAAGCTTTCTTT. Residues: CTLRRVGTEAFF.

The V and J genes are TRBV19 and TRBJ1-4, with TRBD1 identical over 7 bases. Germline V gene data show CDR1 as LNHDA and CDR2 as SQIVND (reference sequence). V dropped 11 bases and J dropped 7; count of bases not matched to a gene: 7. This CDR3 contains 12 residues. DNA for the CDR3: TGTGCCGCGCGGACAGGTCGTGAAAAACTGTTTTTT. Translating it yields CAARTGREKLFF.

V usage is TRBV7-6 and J usage is TRBJ2-3; D is unresolved. Germline assignment: CDR1 SGHVS and CDR2 FNYEAQ. There are 14 residues in the CDR3. Trimming pared 5 bases from V and 2 bases from J, leaving 11 bases between. The CDR3 DNA follows: TGTGCCAGCAGCGATCAGTCTTACACAGATACGCAGTATTTT. It is translated as CASSDQSYTDTQYF.

The chain employs TRBV24-1 and TRBJ2-2, with 9 bases aligning to TRBD1. This CDR3 is 16 amino acids long. CDR1 KGHDR and CDR2 SFDVKD come from the germline V gene. The V segment lost 4 bases and the J segment 5 bases; nucleotides outside the gene matches: 7. The CDR3 DNA reads as TGTGCCACCAGTGACCCGGGACAGGGTGAGACCGGGGAGCTGTTTTTT. The encoded protein is CATSDPGQGETGELFF.

This clone was counted between two and nine times. The gene calls are TRBV9 and TRBJ2-7; D possibly corresponds to TRBD1 (8 bases). Germline CDR1 SGDLS, CDR2 YYNGEE. The CDR3 length is 15 residues. V was shortened by 5 bases and J by 3 bases, with 18 bases between the two germline ends. Here the CDR3 reads CASSFGQGGDYEQYF. In DNA, the CDR3 is TGTGCCAGCAGTTTTGGACAGGGAGGGGACTACGAGCAGTACTTC.

The table lists this clone with a count of one. The chain recombines TRBV6-5 with TRBJ2-7; 9 bases match TRBD1. The CDR3 has 14 residues. The V and J ends lost 5 bases and 3 bases, in that order; junction bases with no gene match: 5. The V gene's germline CDR1 is MNHEY and CDR2 SVGAGI. The CDR3 is CASSRGDRVYEQYF. Here the CDR3 DNA reads TGTGCCAGCAGTAGGGGGGACAGGGTCTACGAGCAGTACTTC.

This clone occurred once. The V call is TRBV19, the J call TRBJ1-5, with D possibly being TRBD1 (5 bases). V was clipped by 6 bases and J by 1 base, with 10 bases between them. Germline CDR1 LNHDA, CDR2 SQIVND (reference sequence). The CDR3 loop spans 14 amino acids. CDR3 in amino acids: CASRYQGSNQPQHF. CDR3 DNA sequence: TGTGCCAGTAGGTACCAGGGCAGCAATCAGCCCCAGCATTTT.

This chain links TRBV30 with TRBJ1-6; no definite D call. The ends were cut back, 7 bases at V and 7 bases at J, with 11 bases in the middle. CDR1 is GTSNPN, CDR2 SVGIG, per germline (reference sequence). This CDR3 region has 12 residues. The CDR3 sequence: CASLATNSPLHF. The CDR3 nucleotides read TGTGCCTCCCTGGCAACGAATTCACCCCTCCACTTT.

The CDR3: CASSDNGRGYTF. For the CDR3, the DNA is TGCGCCAGCAGTGATAATGGCCGAGGCTACACCTTC. J is TRBJ1-2 and V is TRBV10-2; D gene ambiguous. Germline values: CDR1 WSHSY, CDR2 SAAADI. This CDR3 is built from 12 residues. V was trimmed by 3 bases and J by 8 bases, leaving 10 bases between them.

Only a few counts were recorded for this clone. This sequence joins TRBV7-9 and TRBJ1-3; D perhaps matches TRBD1 (6 bases). Germline V gives CDR1 SEHNR, CDR2 FQNEAQ (reference sequence). The CDR3 totals 17 residues. Trimming removed 1 base from V and 3 bases from J, with 16 bases in between. This CDR3 reads CASSLGFSGASGNTIYF. DNA for the CDR3: TGTGCCAGCAGCTTAGGGTTCTCAGGGGCGAGTGGAAACACCATATATTTT.

This clone was recorded once. The chain employs TRBV7-8 and TRBJ1-1; unclear D gene. V lost 1 base, J lost 1 base, and 10 bases lay in between. The CDR3 length is 15 residues. Germline V CDR1 and CDR2: SGHVS, FQNEAQ. The CDR3 nucleotides are TGTGCCAGCAGCTTAGGTCCCTTTCGGAACACTGAAGCTTTCTTT. Residues: CASSLGPFRNTEAFF.